This T cell receptor beta chain was identified in a study of blood T cell repertoires in COVID-19. Here immunoSEQ multiplex PCR was the method, and the copy in TCRdb shows in-frame clones only, minus some. The sample consists of under 250,000 clones, roughly 85% of them appearing once. CDR3 length: 10 amino acids. With V trimmed by 7 bases and J by 7 bases, 4 bases remained unmatched. Germline V gives CDR1 GTSNPN, CDR2 SVGIG (reference sequence). This sequence was found in a man aged 25 to 40 who had recovered from COVID-19. This chain links TRBV30 with TRBJ2-7, with 7 bases matching TRBD1. The sequencing sample was made of PBMCs or T cells enriched from blood (not recorded which). The CDR3 spells CAYVDREQYF. The CDR3 nucleotides read TGTGCCTACGTGGACAGGGAGCAGTACTTC.